Included here is one TCR beta chain sequence, with context. Antigen specificity is unknown. The germline V gene has CDR1 MNHNY and CDR2 SVGAGI (reference sequence). V was trimmed by 8 bases and J by 6 bases, leaving 8 bases between them. The CDR3 covers 11 residues. This sample was taken from a study of T cells after yellow fever vaccination. Study information: Researchers used SMART-Seq v4 Ultra Low Input to prepare fractions that had low cell numbers. Study-wide findings and caveats: It was the secondary response that reached its peak faster, day 5 versus 15, but it was weaker. After the booster, approximately 96% of CD4 and more than 75% of CD8 primary-response clones were re-detected.

A process of 5'RACE template switching, which added a universal primer site and UMIs, was used to make TCR cDNA. TCRdb itself ran the 5' RACE reads through MiXCR, one entry per CDR3 protein. The table records around 530,000 distinct CDR3 sequences, roughly a sixth of them present only once. The chain joins TRBV6-6 to TRBJ2-1; no firm D call. This sequence originates from a man aged 18 to 30 who received the YFV17D yellow fever vaccine. Sequences were derived from PBMCs, sampled 5 to 6 days after the first yellow fever vaccination. The CDR3 is CASVLTNEQFF. CDR3 DNA: TGTGCCAGCGTCTTAACCAATGAGCAGTTCTTC.